This passage covers 29 T cell receptor beta chains from one sample sequenced in a study of follicular helper T cells after annual influenza vaccination. Described time point: 2014-2015 season, 7 days after vaccination. The protocol was immunoSEQ multiplex PCR, while the TCRdb copy is restricted to in-frame clones and leaves out a portion. The table includes about 10,000 clones, under 85% detected once. This sample comprised CXCR5- memory CD4+ T cells sorted from blood, obtained 7 days after influenza vaccination. The receptors come from an adult who received the influenza vaccine.

The chain uses TRBV6-5 and TRBJ1-1; D gene uncertain. Germline CDR1 and CDR2: MNHEY and SVGAGI. This CDR3 comprises 13 residues. V was clipped by 6 bases and J by 3 bases, with 11 bases between them. In nucleotides, the CDR3 is TGTGCCAGCAGAATGGGAACGCACACTGAAGCTTTCTTT. As protein: CASRMGTHTEAFF.

This chain joins TRBV19 and TRBJ2-5; a weak D match, TRBD2 (6 bases). The CDR3 consists of 15 residues. V lost 3 bases and J lost 1, with 12 bases in between. Germline values: CDR1 LNHDA, CDR2 SQIVND (reference sequence). Here the CDR3 reads CASSIQRAPQETQYF. Here the CDR3 DNA reads TGTGCCAGTAGTATCCAGCGGGCTCCCCAAGAGACCCAGTACTTC.

V is TRBV30 and J is TRBJ2-5; D might be TRBD1 (5 bases). The CDR3 extends over 13 amino acids. Trimming shortened V by 4 bases and J by 5 bases, and 14 bases separated the two germline ends. The germline V gene encodes CDR1 GTSNPN and CDR2 SVGIG (reference sequence). CDR3 protein: CAWKPQGRETQYF. The CDR3, as DNA: TGTGCCTGGAAACCCCAGGGTCGGGAGACCCAGTACTTC. Filled out from reference TRBV30 and TRBJ2-5, the complete variable domain reads SQTIHQWPATLVQPVGSPLSLECTVEGTSNPNLYWYRQAAGRGLQLLFYSVGIGQISSEVPQNLSASRPQDRQFILSSKKLLLSDSGFYLCAWKPQGRETQYFGPGTRLLVL.

This clone was seen just once. The chain carries TRBV9 and TRBJ1-2, with unresolved D. The V and J ends lost 0 bases and 11 bases respectively, with 11 bases between them. CDR1 and CDR2 (germline): SGDLS, YYNGEE. The CDR3 contains 12 residues. The chain's CDR3 is CASSVAWGHYTF. Written as DNA, the CDR3 is TGTGCCAGCAGCGTAGCTTGGGGTCATTACACCTTC.

The genes are TRBV7-2 and TRBJ2-5, with 8 nucleotides matching TRBD2. V trimming: 1 base; J trimming: 7 bases; junction bases outside the gene matches: 11. The CDR3 has 16 amino acids. Germline V gives CDR1 SGHTA, CDR2 FQGNSA. Written as DNA, the CDR3 is TGTGCCAGCAGCTTAGAGGGAGCTAGCGGGTGGGGGACCCAGTACTTC. Translating gives CASSLEGASGWGTQYF.

The chain has TRBV5-1 and TRBJ2-1; D ambiguous. V dropped 2 bases and J dropped 0 bases, with 15 bases sitting between them. CDR3 length: 17 amino acids. The germline V gene encodes CDR1 SGHRS and CDR2 YFSETQ. CDR3 in DNA: TGCGCCAGCAGCTTAACCCTCCCATCGAGCTCCTACAATGAGCAGTTCTTC. Its translation is CASSLTLPSSSYNEQFF.

CDR3: CASSFLGGLGPDTQYF. CDR3 coding DNA: TGTGCCAGCAGCTTCCTTGGGGGCCTGGGCCCAGATACGCAGTATTTT. J is TRBJ2-3 and V is TRBV7-2; possible D gene TRBD1, 6 bases. Germline CDR1 is SGHTA and CDR2 is FQGNSA. The CDR3 extends over 16 amino acids. Between the trimmed V and J ends, which lost 3 bases and 4 bases, there was a span of 17 bases.

The V and J genes are TRBV25-1 and TRBJ2-1; 9 bases map to TRBD2. The CDR3 runs 17 residues. Germline V gives CDR1 MGHDK, CDR2 SYGVNS. Trimming took 6 bases from V and 8 from J; bases not matched to a gene: 17. The CDR3 nucleotides read TGTGCCAGCAGCGCCGTTTGGCCTAGCGGGAAAGGCGATGAGCAGTTCTTC. Translating gives CASSAVWPSGKGDEQFF.

The chain links TRBV9 to TRBJ2-7, with 8 bases identical to TRBD1. This CDR3 is 16 amino acids long. V lost 0 bases to trimming and J lost 2 bases; unmatched junction nucleotides: 7. CDR1 is SGDLS and CDR2 is YYNGEE in the germline V gene. CDR3 bases: TGTGCCAGCAGCGTAGCAGCGGACAGGGCGGCCTACGAGCAGTACTTC. Translation gives CASSVAADRAAYEQYF.

The chain carries TRBV10-1 and TRBJ2-5; D is ambiguous. The length of the CDR3 is 13 residues. CDR1 and CDR2 from the germline V gene are WNHNN and SYGVQD (reference sequence). Trimming took off 6 bases at V and 2 bases at J, with 10 bases between the two ends. The CDR3 is CASSRSRQETQYF. In DNA, the CDR3 is TGCGCCAGCAGCAGGAGCAGGCAAGAGACCCAGTACTTC.

CDR3 protein: CASSFWGTSPTDTQYF. CDR3 DNA: TGTGCCAGCAGCTTTTGGGGGACTAGTCCCACAGATACGCAGTATTTT. The chain recombines TRBV5-5 with TRBJ2-3; 8 bases are shared with TRBD2. This CDR3 has 16 residues. Germline V gene lookup returns CDR1 SGHKS and CDR2 YYEKEE (reference sequence). The J segment lost 2 bases and the V segment lost 2 bases, leaving 7 bases of the junction unmatched.

The chain uses TRBV27 and TRBJ1-2; TRBD1 matches 7 bases. There are 15 residues in the CDR3. The junction had 5 bases not matched to a gene; V was cut back by 3 bases and J by 1 base. The germline V gene encodes CDR1 MNHEY and CDR2 SMNVEV (reference sequence). The CDR3 nucleotides read TGTGCCAGCAGTTTCCAGGGGGGAATTAACTATGGCTACACCTTC. This encodes CASSFQGGINYGYTF.

The genes are TRBV5-1 and TRBJ2-3; TRBD1 might be the D (5 bases). This CDR3 has 14 amino acids. Germline V gives CDR1 SGHRS, CDR2 YFSETQ. Trimming removed 4 bases at V and 0 bases at J, with 9 bases between. The CDR3 nucleotides read TGCGCCAGCAGCGGGGCCCCGAGCACAGATACGCAGTATTTT. Translation gives CASSGAPSTDTQYF. The whole variable domain, filled in from reference TRBV5-1 and TRBJ2-3, reads KAGVTQTPRYLIKTRGQQVTLSCSPISGHRSVSWYQQTPGQGLQFLFEYFSETQRNKGNFPGRFSGRQFSNSRSEMNVSTLELGDSALYLCASSGAPSTDTQYFGPGTRLTVL.

This rearrangement joins TRBV7-9 to TRBJ1-4, with D unclear. The CDR3 length is 12 residues. The V and J ends lost 3 bases and 8 bases respectively, with 7 bases between them. CDR1 is SEHNR, CDR2 FQNEAQ, per germline (reference sequence). The CDR3 sequence: CASSFQTEKLFF. The CDR3 DNA is TGTGCCAGCAGCTTCCAGACAGAAAAACTGTTTTTT. Supplemented by reference TRBV7-9 and TRBJ1-4, the full variable domain reads DTGVSQNPRHKITKRGQNVTFRCDPISEHNRLYWYRQTLGQGPEFLTYFQNEAQLEKSRLLSDRFSAERPKGSFSTLEIQRTEQGDSAMYLCASSFQTEKLFFGSGTQLSVL.

The gene calls are TRBV11-2 and TRBJ2-3; D is unclear. V dropped 5 bases and J dropped 0 bases, with 12 bases sitting between them. CDR1 is SGHAT, CDR2 FQNNGV, per germline. The CDR3 loop spans 15 amino acids. CDR3 DNA: TGTGCCAGCAGCCTCAGGAAAACTAGCACAGATACGCAGTATTTT. This sequence encodes CASSLRKTSTDTQYF.

This clone has more than one count but fewer than ten. This chain uses TRBV19 with TRBJ2-1; D gene uncertain. This CDR3 has 16 amino acids. Per the germline V gene, CDR1 is LNHDA and CDR2 is SQIVND (reference sequence). Between the trimmed V and J ends, which lost 4 bases and 1 base, there was a span of 14 bases. CDR3 nucleotides: TGTGCCAGTAGTAGTGGTAACCGAATATCCTACAATGAGCAGTTCTTC. Protein sequence: CASSSGNRISYNEQFF.

The chain uses TRBV5-6 and TRBJ1-2; TRBD1 matches 7 bases. This CDR3 has 15 residues. Germline trimming cut 2 bases from V and 8 bases from J; bases unmatched to any gene: 12. Germline assignment: CDR1 SGHDT and CDR2 YYEEEE. The CDR3 DNA is TGTGCCAGCAGCTTACCCAGGGGGGTAATGGAAGGCTACACCTTC. Amino acids: CASSLPRGVMEGYTF.

The chain couples TRBV7-9 to TRBJ2-1, with a tentative D call TRBD2 (6 bases). Trimming removed 10 bases from V and 7 bases from J, with 20 bases in between. Germline V gene sequence: CDR1 SEHNR, CDR2 FQNEAQ (reference sequence). This CDR3 is 14 amino acids long. In DNA, the CDR3 is TGTGCCACCCGGGGGACGGAGGTTTTGAATGAGCAGTTCTTC. Encoded protein: CATRGTEVLNEQFF.

The V and J genes are TRBV4-1 and TRBJ1-2, with D possibly matching TRBD1 (6 bases). This CDR3 contains 15 residues. Trimming cost V 1 base and J 1 base, with 10 bases left between them. The germline gives CDR1 MGHRA, CDR2 YSYEKL. Here the CDR3 DNA reads TGCGCCAGCAGCCAAGCACAGGGAGTTAACTATGGCTACACCTTC. This gives the protein CASSQAQGVNYGYTF.

This chain connects TRBV5-4 to TRBJ2-6; D remains unclear. CDR3 length: 18 residues. Trimming left V 0 bases short and J 0 bases short, with 13 bases between. Germline lookup yields CDR1 SGHNT and CDR2 YYREEE (reference sequence). The CDR3 region is CASSLALYTGSGANVLTF. The CDR3 DNA reads TGTGCCAGCAGCTTGGCTCTTTATACGGGCTCTGGGGCCAACGTCCTGACTTTC.

The chain has TRBV5-8 and TRBJ2-1; D unclear. The CDR3 loop spans 17 amino acids. V dropped 1 base and J dropped 7 bases, with 21 bases sitting between them. The germline V gene has CDR1 SGHTS and CDR2 YDEGEE. Written as DNA, the CDR3 is TGTGCCAGCAGCTTGATGGTTGGTTGGCAGACCGGGAATGAGCAGTTCTTC. As protein: CASSLMVGWQTGNEQFF.

The rearrangement links TRBV7-8 to TRBJ1-2; D is ambiguous. CDR1 SGHVS and CDR2 FQNEAQ come from the germline V gene. The CDR3 runs to 12 residues. Trimming shortened V by 1 base and J by 6 bases, and 6 bases separated the two germline ends. CDR3 amino acids: CASSLDGNGYTF. The CDR3 DNA follows: TGTGCCAGCAGCTTAGACGGTAATGGCTACACCTTC.

The gene calls are TRBV28 and TRBJ1-3; TRBD1 agrees at 7 bases. V was clipped by 3 bases and J by 3 bases; unmatched bases: 14. CDR1 is MDHEN, CDR2 SYDVKM, per germline. The CDR3 is 18 amino acids. CDR3 nucleotides: TGTGCCAGCAGTTTCAGGTGGACAGGAAGATTCAGTGGAAACACCATATATTTT. Translation gives CASSFRWTGRFSGNTIYF.

With respect to this clone: The junction does not match germline at one end; this may be a read error. The chain employs TRBV29-1 and TRBJ1-1; D not resolved. Germline lookup yields CDR1 SQVTM and CDR2 ANQGSEA. The CDR3 has 10 residues. This CDR3 reads CSASTALIDF. In DNA form, the CDR3 reads TGCAGCGCGTCGACGGCCCTAATAGATTTT.

The V gene is TRBV21-1, the J gene TRBJ1-3. TRBV21-1 is described as a pseudogene. The CDR3 length is 14 residues. Here the CDR3 DNA reads TGTGCCAGCAGCAAACTCATTGAGGGGAACACCATATATTTT. Protein sequence: CASSKLIEGNTIYF.

The gene calls are TRBV6-5 and TRBJ1-5; 8 bases agree with TRBD1. The V and J ends lost 7 bases and 0 bases, in that order; junction bases with no gene match: 5. The CDR3 spans 15 residues. Germline CDR1 MNHEY, CDR2 SVGAGI. DNA of the CDR3: TGTGCCAGCACTAGACAGGGGTATAGCAATCAGCCCCAGCATTTT. Its protein is CASTRQGYSNQPQHF.

V gene TRBV30 combines with J gene TRBJ2-5; D perhaps matches TRBD2 (5 bases). Between the trimmed V and J ends, which lost 8 bases and 1 base, there was a span of 11 bases. The V gene's germline CDR1 is GTSNPN and CDR2 SVGIG (reference sequence). CDR3 length equals 12 residues. The CDR3 is CAGRRTQETQYF. CDR3 in DNA: TGTGCCGGACGGAGGACCCAAGAGACCCAGTACTTC.

The table lists this clone with a few counts. The V gene is TRBV30, the J gene TRBJ1-5; possibly TRBD1 for D (6 bases). The germline V gene encodes CDR1 GTSNPN and CDR2 SVGIG (reference sequence). The CDR3 covers 14 residues. Trimming cost V 0 bases and J 5 bases, with 11 bases left between them. The CDR3 is CAWSVGGLDQPQHF. The DNA of the CDR3 is TGTGCCTGGAGTGTCGGGGGGCTTGATCAGCCCCAGCATTTT.

Comment on this clone: Because the CDR3 is missing its conserved closing phenylalanine or tryptophan, this is likely a read error. The CDR3 loop reads CASSGQGGNQPQHL. The CDR3 DNA reads as TGTGCCAGCAGTGGACAGGGTGGGAATCAGCCCCAGCATCTT. The chain recombines TRBV7-9 with TRBJ1-5, with 8 bases fitting TRBD1. Looked up from germline, CDR1 is SEHNR and CDR2 is FQNEAQ (reference sequence). This CDR3 is 14 amino acids long. V shed 6 bases, J shed 4 bases, and the junction held 5 bases outside the gene matches.